This T cell receptor (beta chain) was sequenced during a study of regulatory T cells in long-lasting Graves disease. V was clipped by 5 bases and J by 4 bases; unmatched bases: 10. The length of the CDR3 is 16 residues. CDR1 and CDR2 (germline): LNHDA, SQIVND (reference sequence). Study-wide points: Persistent cases favored TRBV28, TRBJ1-2 and TRBJ2-5. Small numbers of samples may have cut accuracy. Public clonotype sharing was higher in persistent than newly diagnosed patients.

Concerning this clonotype itself: Its antigen is currently unknown.

Library construction for TCR beta used iRepertoire HTBI primers and Arm-PCR of CDR3 regions. Using its own MiXCR run on the multiplex PCR reads, TCRdb lists one record per CDR3 protein. Of around 330,000 distinct CDR3 sequences detected, under 20% appear once; the ten largest clones hold about 38%. Time point here: newly diagnosed GD, antithyroid drugs for less than 3 months. PBMC-derived RNA was used for the TCR library. The V and J genes are TRBV19 and TRBJ2-5, with 10 bases identical to TRBD2. The clonotype comes from a female donor with Graves disease. This specimen was peripheral blood mononuclear cells (PBMCs), taken at new diagnosis, from a patient treated with antithyroid drugs. CDR3 residues: CASSDGLAVLRETQYF. In nucleotides, the CDR3 is TGTGCCAGTAGTGACGGACTAGCGGTTTTGCGAGAGACCCAGTACTTC.